This T cell receptor beta chain was captured by sequencing in a study of Ad26.COV2.S vaccination and SARS-CoV-2 variants. Measured with immunoSEQ multiplex PCR; TCRdb has only the in-frame clones, and not every one. The table lists roughly 92,000 clones, more than 70% of them singletons. Germline CDR1 reads MDHEN; CDR2 reads SYDVKM. The CDR3 loop spans 13 amino acids. Trimming stripped 7 bases from V and 5 bases from J, with 13 bases between. This sample comprised peripheral blood, obtained after recovery from COVID-19. This chain connects TRBV28 to TRBJ2-3; D may be TRBD2 (6 bases). This clonotype was sampled from a human donor who had recovered from COVID-19. Here the CDR3 DNA reads TGTGCCAGCACTCCCGGCGGGGAAGATACGCAGTATTTT. It specifies CASTPGGEDTQYF.